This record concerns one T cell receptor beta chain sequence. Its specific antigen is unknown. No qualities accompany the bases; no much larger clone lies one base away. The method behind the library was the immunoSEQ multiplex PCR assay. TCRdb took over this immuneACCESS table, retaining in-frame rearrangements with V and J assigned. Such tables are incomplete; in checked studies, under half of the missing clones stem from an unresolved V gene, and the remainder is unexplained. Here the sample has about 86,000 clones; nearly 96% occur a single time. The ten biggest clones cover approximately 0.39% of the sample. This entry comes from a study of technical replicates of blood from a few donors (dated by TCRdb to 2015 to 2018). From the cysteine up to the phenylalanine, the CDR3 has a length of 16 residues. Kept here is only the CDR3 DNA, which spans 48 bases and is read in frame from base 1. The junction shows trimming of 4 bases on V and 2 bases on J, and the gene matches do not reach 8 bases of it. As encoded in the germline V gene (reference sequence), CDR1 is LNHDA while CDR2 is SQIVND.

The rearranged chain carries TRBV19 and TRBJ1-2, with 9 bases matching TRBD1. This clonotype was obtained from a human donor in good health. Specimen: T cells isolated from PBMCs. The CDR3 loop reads CASSKPTGGGNYGYTF. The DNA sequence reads TGTGCCAGTAGTAAGCCTACAGGGGGCGGCAACTATGGCTACACCTTC.